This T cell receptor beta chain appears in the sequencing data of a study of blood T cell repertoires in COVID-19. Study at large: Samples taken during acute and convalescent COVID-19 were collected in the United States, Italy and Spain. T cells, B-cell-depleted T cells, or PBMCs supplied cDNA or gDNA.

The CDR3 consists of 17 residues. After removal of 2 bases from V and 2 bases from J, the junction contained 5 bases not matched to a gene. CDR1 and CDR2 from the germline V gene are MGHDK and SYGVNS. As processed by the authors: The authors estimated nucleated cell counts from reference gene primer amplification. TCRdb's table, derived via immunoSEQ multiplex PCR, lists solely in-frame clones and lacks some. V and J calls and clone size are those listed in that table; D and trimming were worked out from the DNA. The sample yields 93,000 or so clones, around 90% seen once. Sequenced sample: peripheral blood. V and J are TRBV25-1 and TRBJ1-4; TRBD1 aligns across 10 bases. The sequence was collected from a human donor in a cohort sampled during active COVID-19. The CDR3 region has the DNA TGTGCCAGCAGTGAAGTGAGGGGACAGGGGACTAATGAAAAACTGTTTTTT. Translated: CASSEVRGQGTNEKLFF.